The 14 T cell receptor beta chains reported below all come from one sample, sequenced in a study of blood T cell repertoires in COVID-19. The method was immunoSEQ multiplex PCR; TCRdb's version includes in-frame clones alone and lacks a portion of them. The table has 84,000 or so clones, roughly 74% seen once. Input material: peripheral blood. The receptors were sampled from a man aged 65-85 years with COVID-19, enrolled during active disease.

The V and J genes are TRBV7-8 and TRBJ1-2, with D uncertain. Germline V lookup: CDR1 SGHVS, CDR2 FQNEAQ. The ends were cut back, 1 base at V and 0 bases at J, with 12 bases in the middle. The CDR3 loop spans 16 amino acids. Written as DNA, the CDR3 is TGTGCCAGCAGCTTAGTAGCTAGAGGAGCTAACTATGGCTACACCTTC. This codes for CASSLVARGANYGYTF.

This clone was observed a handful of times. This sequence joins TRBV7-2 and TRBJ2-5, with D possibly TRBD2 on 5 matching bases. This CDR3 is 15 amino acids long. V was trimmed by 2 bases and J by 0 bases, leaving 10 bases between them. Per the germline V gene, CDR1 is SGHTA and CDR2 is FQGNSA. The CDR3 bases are TGTGCCAGCAGCTTAAGCGGCAGGTACCAAGAGACCCAGTACTTC. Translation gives CASSLSGRYQETQYF.

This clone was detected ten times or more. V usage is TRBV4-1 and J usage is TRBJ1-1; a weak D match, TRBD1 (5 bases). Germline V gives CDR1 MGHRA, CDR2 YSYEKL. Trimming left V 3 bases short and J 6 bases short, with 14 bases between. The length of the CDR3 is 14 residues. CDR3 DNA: TGCGCCAGCAGCCATGGGTTCGACAGAGCTGAAGCTTTCTTT. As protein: CASSHGFDRAEAFF.

CDR3 in amino acids: CASSLDREVEAFF. The DNA for the CDR3 is TGTGCCAGCTCGCTGGACAGGGAAGTTGAAGCTTTCTTT. The chain employs TRBV18 and TRBJ1-1, with TRBD1 identical over 8 bases. Germline V CDR1 and CDR2: KGHSH, LQKENI. This CDR3 has 13 residues. With 6 bases clipped from V and 7 bases from J, the junction kept 7 bases outside the gene matches.

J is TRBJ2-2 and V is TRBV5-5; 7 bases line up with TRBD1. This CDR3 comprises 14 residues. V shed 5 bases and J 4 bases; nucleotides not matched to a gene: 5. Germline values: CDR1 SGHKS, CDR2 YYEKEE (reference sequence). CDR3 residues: CASSPTGATGELFF. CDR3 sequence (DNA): TGTGCCAGCAGTCCCACAGGGGCCACCGGGGAGCTGTTTTTT.

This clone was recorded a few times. The CDR3: CASSYEGGSYEQYF. CDR3 coding DNA: TGTGCCAGCAGTTACGAAGGCGGTTCCTACGAGCAGTACTTC. The rearrangement joins TRBV6-5 to TRBJ2-7; D not certain. Germline V gene data show CDR1 as MNHEY and CDR2 as SVGAGI. The CDR3 covers 14 residues. V was cut by 2 bases and J by 1 base, with 9 bases left in between.

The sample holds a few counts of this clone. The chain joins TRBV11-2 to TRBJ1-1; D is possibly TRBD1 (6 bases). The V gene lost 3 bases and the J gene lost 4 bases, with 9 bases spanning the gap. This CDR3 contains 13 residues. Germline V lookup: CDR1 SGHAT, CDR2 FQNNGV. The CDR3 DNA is TGTGCCAGCAGCTTGTCCAGGGGCACTGAAGCTTTCTTT. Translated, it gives CASSLSRGTEAFF.

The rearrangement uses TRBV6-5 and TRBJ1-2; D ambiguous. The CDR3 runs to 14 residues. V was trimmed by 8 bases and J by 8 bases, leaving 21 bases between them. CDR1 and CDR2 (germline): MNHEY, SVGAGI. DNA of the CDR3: TGTGCCAGCTCCGATTGGCGGAGAAGCGGCGGCTACACCTTC. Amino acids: CASSDWRRSGGYTF.

CDR3 bases: TGTGCCAGTAGTATTAACCTCCAGAATTCACCCCTCCACTTT. This sequence encodes CASSINLQNSPLHF. The J gene is TRBJ1-6, the V gene TRBV19; the D is unclear. Germline values: CDR1 LNHDA, CDR2 SQIVND (reference sequence). The CDR3 is 14 amino acids. The V and J ends lost 3 bases and 7 bases respectively, with 10 bases between them.

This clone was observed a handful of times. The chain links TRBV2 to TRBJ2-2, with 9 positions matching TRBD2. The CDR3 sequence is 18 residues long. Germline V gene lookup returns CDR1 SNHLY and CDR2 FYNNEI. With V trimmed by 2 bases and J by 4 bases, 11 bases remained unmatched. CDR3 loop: CASSERRGGRGSTGELFF. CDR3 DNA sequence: TGTGCCAGCAGTGAACGGCGGGGGGGCCGGGGGAGCACCGGGGAGCTGTTTTTT.

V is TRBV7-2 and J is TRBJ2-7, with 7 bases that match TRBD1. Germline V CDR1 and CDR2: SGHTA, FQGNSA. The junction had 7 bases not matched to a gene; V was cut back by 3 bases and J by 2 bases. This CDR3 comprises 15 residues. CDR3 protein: CASSFPGQPPYEQYF. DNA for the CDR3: TGTGCCAGCAGCTTTCCGGGACAGCCTCCCTACGAGCAGTACTTC.

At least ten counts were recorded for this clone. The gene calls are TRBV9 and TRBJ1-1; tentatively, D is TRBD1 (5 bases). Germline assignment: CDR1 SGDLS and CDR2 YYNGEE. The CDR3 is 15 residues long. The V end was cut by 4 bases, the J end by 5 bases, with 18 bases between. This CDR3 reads CASSPSGQGWTEAFF. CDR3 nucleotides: TGTGCCAGCAGCCCCTCCGGGCAGGGATGGACTGAAGCTTTCTTT.

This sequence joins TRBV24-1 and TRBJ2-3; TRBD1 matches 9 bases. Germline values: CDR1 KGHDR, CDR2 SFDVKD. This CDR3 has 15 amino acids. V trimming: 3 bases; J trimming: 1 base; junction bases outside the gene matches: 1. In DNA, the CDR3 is TGTGCCACCAGTGATAGACAGGGGGGCACAGATACGCAGTATTTT. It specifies CATSDRQGGTDTQYF.

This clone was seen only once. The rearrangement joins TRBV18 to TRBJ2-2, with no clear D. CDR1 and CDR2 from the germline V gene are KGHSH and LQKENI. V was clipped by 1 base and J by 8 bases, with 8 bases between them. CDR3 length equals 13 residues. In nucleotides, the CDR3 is TGTGCCAGCTCACCACGCTCCGAGGGGGAGCTGTTTTTT. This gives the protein CASSPRSEGELFF.